The 32 T cell receptor beta chains below all came from one sample that was sequenced in a study of shared clonotypes between healthy human individuals. Sequencing was performed with immunoSEQ multiplex PCR; in TCRdb, only in-frame clones are kept and a portion is missing. Among roughly 2.1 million clones, about 92% were seen once, and the ten largest hold over 1.5%. The naive CD8 subset, CD45RO-negative cells positively selected for CCR7, excluded terminally differentiated effector memory CD45RA+ cells. The specimen was naive CD8+ T cells from PBMCs. The source of these receptors is a man younger than 35 in good health. Some clones in this sample may be carry-over from other donors' samples.

The V call is TRBV29-1, the J call TRBJ2-3; D not certain. The V end lost 3 bases, the J end lost 4 bases, and 8 bases lay between the germline ends. Germline V lookup: CDR1 SQVTM, CDR2 ANQGSEA. This CDR3 contains 12 residues. In DNA, the CDR3 is TGCAGCGTTGAGCCGGCCCCAGATACGCAGTATTTT. Amino acid sequence: CSVEPAPDTQYF.

The rearrangement links TRBV5-1 to TRBJ2-1, with D tentatively TRBD1 (6 bases). The germline V and J ends were trimmed by 4 bases and 0 bases, with 20 bases remaining between them. Germline V CDR1 and CDR2: SGHRS, YFSETQ. CDR3 length: 18 residues. This chain's CDR3 is CASSPGKGVLSSYNEQFF. CDR3 DNA sequence: TGCGCCAGCAGCCCGGGGAAGGGGGTCTTGAGCTCCTACAATGAGCAGTTCTTC.

With regard to this clone: A read error may account for a junction end that differs from germline. The chain couples TRBV5-6 to TRBJ2-7; D call uncertain. The germline V gene encodes CDR1 SGHDT and CDR2 YYEEEE. The CDR3 length is 15 residues. The CDR3 sequence: CASSLVASATYEQHF. CDR3 coding DNA: TGTGCCAGCAGCTTGGTGGCTTCGGCAACCTACGAGCAGCACTTC.

This rearrangement joins TRBV28 to TRBJ2-4; 8 bases agree with TRBD1. CDR1 MDHEN and CDR2 SYDVKM come from the germline V gene. The CDR3 loop spans 17 amino acids. The V and J ends lost 5 bases and 5 bases, in that order; junction bases with no gene match: 14. The CDR3: CASSPPVRQGLENIQYF. CDR3 coding DNA: TGTGCCAGCAGTCCTCCCGTACGACAGGGGTTGGAAAACATTCAGTACTTC.

The V and J genes are TRBV9 and TRBJ1-2, with no clear D. Germline values: CDR1 SGDLS, CDR2 YYNGEE. The CDR3 sequence is 15 residues long. The V end lost 3 bases, the J end lost 4 bases, and 16 bases lay between the germline ends. CDR3 bases: TGTGCCAGCAGCGCAACCCACGGCCGGTCCTATGGCTACACCTTC. It encodes CASSATHGRSYGYTF.

The chain employs TRBV29-1 and TRBJ2-5; the D gene is possibly TRBD1 (6 bases). Germline V gene lookup returns CDR1 SQVTM and CDR2 ANQGSEA. The CDR3 loop spans 13 amino acids. Trimming cost V 7 bases and J 2 bases, with 14 bases left between them. The CDR3, as DNA: TGCAGCGCCCAAAGGGACATACAAGAGACCCAGTACTTC. Protein sequence: CSAQRDIQETQYF.

J is TRBJ1-2 and V is TRBV27; D ambiguous. Germline-derived CDR1 and CDR2 are MNHEY and SMNVEV (reference sequence). Trimming left V 4 bases short and J 5 bases short, with 14 bases between. This CDR3 spans 14 amino acids. The DNA of the CDR3 is TGTGCCAGCAGTTCAAGAATATCTGGGTATGGCTACACCTTC. Protein: CASSSRISGYGYTF.

V usage is TRBV27 and J usage is TRBJ2-7, with 9 bases fitting TRBD1. Germline values: CDR1 MNHEY, CDR2 SMNVEV (reference sequence). Trimming took 0 bases from V and 2 from J; bases not matched to a gene: 8. This CDR3 has 17 amino acids. The CDR3 is CASSLSSGTGKAYEQYF. The CDR3 DNA is TGTGCCAGCAGTTTATCTTCCGGGACAGGGAAGGCCTACGAGCAGTACTTC.

V is TRBV13 and J is TRBJ2-7; D may match TRBD1 or TRBD2 (5 bases each). The V end was cut by 5 bases, the J end by 6 bases, with 8 bases between. CDR1 and CDR2 from the germline V gene are PRHDT and FYEKMQ (reference sequence). The CDR3 totals 11 residues. The CDR3 bases are TGTGCCAGCAGCCGGGACCTCGAGCAGTACTTC. Residues: CASSRDLEQYF.

The chain combines TRBV28 with TRBJ2-7, with D maybe TRBD1 (5 bases). This CDR3 contains 13 residues. The ends were cut back, 7 bases at V and 2 bases at J, with 12 bases in the middle. In germline, CDR1 is MDHEN, CDR2 SYDVKM. The CDR3 nucleotides are TGTGCCAGCAAAGGACACCTCACCTACGAGCAGTACTTC. This gives the protein CASKGHLTYEQYF.

The V and J genes are TRBV4-2 and TRBJ2-7; 8 bases align to TRBD1. The J segment lost 2 bases and the V segment lost 2 bases, leaving 2 bases of the junction unmatched. CDR3 size: 14 residues. Germline-derived CDR1 and CDR2 are LGHNA and YNFKEQ. The CDR3 loop reads CASSQYRGTYEQYF. The CDR3 bases are TGTGCCAGCAGCCAATACAGGGGGACCTACGAGCAGTACTTC.

The CDR3 is CASSLGVLAGGPDYYEQYF. The CDR3 DNA reads as TGTGCCAGCAGCTTAGGCGTCCTAGCGGGAGGCCCCGACTACTACGAGCAGTACTTC. The V gene is TRBV11-2, the J gene TRBJ2-7; TRBD2 matches 11 bases. Germline CDR1 reads SGHAT; CDR2 reads FQNNGV. V shed 1 base and J 3 bases; nucleotides not matched to a gene: 14. This CDR3 is 19 amino acids long.

This chain links TRBV10-3 with TRBJ2-6; D possibly corresponds to TRBD2 (6 bases). With 6 bases removed from V and 0 bases from J, the gap between germline ends came to 15 bases. The CDR3 has 17 amino acids. Germline-derived CDR1 and CDR2 are ENHRY and SYGVKD. CDR3 sequence (DNA): TGTGCCATCAGGGAATCTAGCGTTAACTCTGGGGCCAACGTCCTGACTTTC. Translation: CAIRESSVNSGANVLTF.

The chain joins TRBV13 to TRBJ1-4; D gene ambiguous. The germline CDR1 and CDR2 sequences are PRHDT and FYEKMQ (reference sequence). V shed 2 bases and J shed 4 bases, with 8 bases lying between them. CDR3 length: 14 amino acids. CDR3 sequence reads: CASSLSEDNEKLFF. DNA for the CDR3: TGTGCCAGCAGCTTATCAGAGGATAATGAAAAACTGTTTTTT.

V gene TRBV7-8 combines with J gene TRBJ1-4; no clear D gene. Trimming pared 5 bases from V and 8 bases from J, leaving 18 bases between. Germline CDR1 SGHVS, CDR2 FQNEAQ. The CDR3 totals 15 residues. The CDR3, as DNA: TGTGCCAGCAGCGCAAGAGGTCCGTCCGACGAAAAACTGTTTTTT. This encodes CASSARGPSDEKLFF. Full variable domain (rest looked up from reference TRBV7-8 and TRBJ1-4): GAGVSQSPRYKVAKRGQDVALRCDPISGHVSLFWYQQALGQGPEFLTYFQNEAQLDKSGLPSDRFFAERPEGSVSTLKIQRTQQEDSAVYLCASSARGPSDEKLFFGSGTQLSVL.

This chain connects TRBV10-3 to TRBJ2-2; 10 bases are a match to TRBD1. Germline V gives CDR1 ENHRY, CDR2 SYGVKD. There are 15 residues in the CDR3. J was trimmed by 2 bases and V by 6 bases; bases with no gene match: 3. The CDR3 bases are TGTGCCATCAGCCGGACAGGGGGTAACACCGGGGAGCTGTTTTTT. It is translated as CAISRTGGNTGELFF.

Comments on this clone: Other DNA sequences in the same sample also yield this CDR3. The V gene is TRBV4-1, the J gene TRBJ2-2; D gene unclear. The germline CDR1 and CDR2 sequences are MGHRA and YSYEKL. CDR3 length: 15 residues. Trimming shortened V by 1 base and J by 2 bases, and 8 bases separated the two germline ends. Written as DNA, the CDR3 is TGCGCCAGCAGCCAAGTAGGCCCCAACACCGGGGAGCTGTTTTTT. Residues: CASSQVGPNTGELFF.

This clone has just one count. The gene calls are TRBV27 and TRBJ1-3, with TRBD1 identical over 8 bases. The germline CDR1 and CDR2 sequences are MNHEY and SMNVEV (reference sequence). Trimming cost V 1 base and J 0 bases; bases outside gene matches: 17. CDR3 length: 21 residues. This chain's CDR3 is CASSLLAPGGLPLHSGNTIYF. CDR3 DNA: TGTGCCAGCAGTTTATTGGCCCCAGGGGGCTTACCCCTGCACTCTGGAAACACCATATATTTT.

J is TRBJ2-5 and V is TRBV7-2, with 8 positions matching TRBD1. The CDR3 consists of 15 residues. J gave up 0 bases and V 2 bases, and 2 bases lay outside the gene matches. CDR1 is SGHTA, CDR2 FQGNSA, per germline. The CDR3 reads CASSLWTGNQETQYF. The DNA for the CDR3 is TGTGCCAGCAGCTTATGGACAGGGAACCAAGAGACCCAGTACTTC.

The V call is TRBV6-1, the J call TRBJ1-2, with TRBD1 matching 7 bases. The CDR3 is 15 amino acids. With 5 bases clipped from V and 5 bases from J, the junction kept 11 bases outside the gene matches. The germline V gene has CDR1 MNHNS and CDR2 SASEGT. Here the CDR3 reads CASSQQGSPLYGYTF. The DNA for the CDR3 is TGTGCCAGCAGTCAACAGGGGTCCCCGTTATATGGCTACACCTTC.

The V call is TRBV7-9, the J call TRBJ2-7; D call uncertain. The CDR3 totals 14 residues. The V gene lost 2 bases and the J gene lost 6 bases, with 14 bases spanning the gap. Germline V gene data show CDR1 as SEHNR and CDR2 as FQNEAQ (reference sequence). The CDR3 protein is CASSLLDGLGEQYF. CDR3 nucleotides: TGTGCCAGCAGCTTACTGGATGGCCTGGGCGAGCAGTACTTC.

The V and J genes are TRBV9 and TRBJ2-3; tentatively, D is TRBD2 (5 bases). Trimming cost V 0 bases and J 0 bases, with 17 bases left between them. CDR3 length: 18 amino acids. Looked up from germline, CDR1 is SGDLS and CDR2 is YYNGEE. This CDR3 reads CASSVGVASGFSTDTQYF. DNA for the CDR3: TGTGCCAGCAGCGTAGGGGTTGCGAGCGGCTTTAGCACAGATACGCAGTATTTT.

The chain links TRBV6-6 to TRBJ2-7, with D possibly being TRBD1 (6 bases). This CDR3 comprises 15 residues. V gave up 2 bases and J gave up 4 bases, with 15 bases separating them. Germline loops: CDR1 MNHNY, CDR2 SVGAGI (reference sequence). In DNA, the CDR3 is TGTGCCAGCAGTTACGGTACAGGGTCTCGGTACGAGCAGTACTTC. Its protein product is CASSYGTGSRYEQYF.

This chain links TRBV18 with TRBJ1-4, with 8 bases matching TRBD1. The CDR3 is 16 amino acids. V was clipped by 1 base and J by 6 bases; unmatched bases: 7. CDR1 is KGHSH, CDR2 LQKENI, per germline. CDR3 sequence reads: CASSPLGTGGDEKLFF. For the CDR3, the DNA is TGTGCCAGCTCACCACTGGGGACAGGAGGAGATGAAAAACTGTTTTTT.

The rearrangement joins TRBV30 to TRBJ1-2, with D maybe TRBD1 (5 bases). CDR3 length: 15 amino acids. Trimming removed 3 bases at V and 0 bases at J, with 14 bases between. Germline V gives CDR1 GTSNPN, CDR2 SVGIG (reference sequence). The CDR3 here is CAWRLEGLPNYGYTF. The CDR3 DNA reads as TGTGCCTGGAGGTTGGAGGGGTTACCTAACTATGGCTACACCTTC.

The DNA of the CDR3 is TGTGCCAGCAGCTTAGTCATAGGGGCCTATAATTCACCCCTCCACTTT. Residues: CASSLVIGAYNSPLHF. The chain uses TRBV11-2 and TRBJ1-6; a possible D gene is TRBD1 (5 bases). Trimming removed 1 base from V and 2 bases from J, with 9 bases in between. Germline V CDR1 and CDR2: SGHAT, FQNNGV. The CDR3 has 16 amino acids.

In this sample, this clone turned up a few times. V usage is TRBV2 and J usage is TRBJ1-2; D uncertain. Per germline, CDR1 SNHLY and CDR2 FYNNEI. This CDR3 is built from 13 residues. Trimming stripped 6 bases from V and 5 bases from J, with 13 bases between. CDR3 amino acids: CASSLRRAYGYTF. DNA of the CDR3: TGTGCCAGCAGCCTAAGAAGGGCTTATGGCTACACCTTC. Together with reference TRBV2 and TRBJ1-2, the CDR3 gives the full variable domain: EPEVTQTPSHQVTQMGQEVILRCVPISNHLYFYWYRQILGQKVEFLVSFYNNEISEKSEIFDDQFSVERPDGSNFTLKIRSTKLEDSAMYFCASSLRRAYGYTFGSGTRLTVV.

The genes are TRBV6-5 and TRBJ1-1, with TRBD1 as a possible D gene (5 bases). Trimming took 7 bases from V and 5 from J, leaving 17 bases between them. Germline CDR1 MNHEY, CDR2 SVGAGI. The CDR3 length is 14 residues. The CDR3 loop is CASTLKTEGTEAFF. CDR3 coding DNA: TGTGCCAGCACCCTCAAGACGGAGGGGACTGAAGCTTTCTTT.

The J gene is TRBJ1-2, the V gene TRBV4-3; tentatively, D is TRBD1 (6 bases). Trimming removed 1 base at V and 0 bases at J, with 9 bases between. Germline-derived CDR1 and CDR2 are LGHNA and YSLEER. This CDR3 contains 15 residues. The CDR3 region has the DNA TGCGCCAGCAGCCAAGCAGGGGAAGCTAACTATGGCTACACCTTC. Encoded protein: CASSQAGEANYGYTF.

This rearrangement joins TRBV11-2 to TRBJ2-7, with a tentative D call TRBD1 (5 bases). The V end lost 4 bases, the J end lost 3 bases, and 16 bases lay between the germline ends. The CDR3 spans 15 residues. CDR1 is SGHAT and CDR2 is FQNNGV in the germline V gene. The CDR3 nucleotides are TGTGCCAGCAGCTCCCCCACAGGTTTTGGCTACGAGCAGTACTTC. It codes for CASSSPTGFGYEQYF.

The chain has TRBV4-3 and TRBJ2-6; TRBD1 is a possible D gene (6 bases). Trimming stripped 0 bases from V and 4 bases from J, with 19 bases between. CDR1 and CDR2 (germline): LGHNA, YSLEER. This CDR3 has 19 residues. CDR3 DNA sequence: TGCGCCAGCAGCCAAGATAGGGCCCCATTGGGGGCCGGGGCCAACGTCCTGACTTTC. This sequence encodes CASSQDRAPLGAGANVLTF.

In the case of this clone: The sample holds other DNA sequences that translate to the same CDR3. The chain recombines TRBV7-3 with TRBJ2-2; 7 nucleotides agree with TRBD2. Germline V gives CDR1 SGHTA, CDR2 FQGTGA. V lost 2 bases and J lost 1; bases outside the gene matches: 1. This CDR3 spans 15 amino acids. CDR3 sequence reads: CASSLERGNTGELFF. The CDR3 DNA sequence: TGTGCCAGCAGCTTAGAGCGGGGGAACACCGGGGAGCTGTTTTTT.